The 27 T cell receptor beta chains presented below share a single source sample, sequenced in a study of monozygotic twins with inflammatory bowel disease. Reanalyzing the 5' RACE reads, TCRdb keeps one entry per CDR3 protein, without DNA. This table holds under 200,000 distinct CDR3 sequences. The specimen was blood. These receptors were taken from a human donor with ulcerative colitis or Crohn's disease, or a healthy co-twin of an affected twin (not recorded which).

The chain combines TRBV20-1 with TRBJ2-1; TCRdb proposes TRBD2, but this gene call is untestable without DNA. Germline CDR1 DFQATT, CDR2 SNEGSKA (reference sequence). This CDR3 is built from 12 residues. The CDR3 reads CSARDRGNEQFF.

The chain recombines TRBV20-1 with TRBJ2-2. The CDR3 sequence is 15 residues long. CDR1 DFQATT and CDR2 SNEGSKA come from the germline V gene (reference sequence). The CDR3 is CSARDIGQNTGELFF.

V and J are TRBV12-3 or TRBV12-4 and TRBJ2-3; no DNA is available, so the TRBD2 call from TCRdb remains unchecked. The CDR3 spans 15 residues. CDR3 sequence: CASSRLAGGPDTQYF.

This chain connects TRBV7-3 to TRBJ2-3; the D call from TCRdb, TRBD2, cannot be confirmed without DNA. The CDR3 loop spans 15 amino acids. The germline CDR1 and CDR2 sequences are SGHTA and FQGTGA. This CDR3 is CASSSLPTGTDTQYF.

The gene calls are TRBV9 and TRBJ1-1; TCRdb reports TRBD1, a call that lacks DNA to check it against. Germline lookup yields CDR1 SGDLS and CDR2 YYNGEE. This CDR3 has 18 amino acids. This CDR3 reads CASKKPEGRGLVGTEAFF.

V usage is TRBV29-1 and J usage is TRBJ2-1; the D call of TRBD1 rests on TCRdb alone, since no DNA is present to check it. The CDR3 extends over 14 amino acids. The germline gives CDR1 SQVTM, CDR2 ANQGSEA. CDR3 residues: CSVSSARSYNEQFF.

This CDR3 is CASSIGQAAFRNF. V gene TRBV19 combines with J gene TRBJ2-4; no DNA is available, so the TRBD1 call from TCRdb remains unchecked. There are 13 residues in the CDR3. Germline assignment: CDR1 LNHDA and CDR2 SQIVND (reference sequence).

The chain combines TRBV11-3 with TRBJ2-3; the D gene TCRdb calls, TRBD1, cannot be checked with no DNA. CDR1 is SGHNT and CDR2 is YENEEA in the germline V gene. The CDR3 contains 15 residues. This CDR3 reads CASSLSPGITDTQYF.

CDR3 residues: CASSLYGGMGTDTQYF. V is TRBV28 and J is TRBJ2-3; checking the TCRdb D call of TRBD1 is not possible without DNA. In germline, CDR1 is MDHEN, CDR2 SYDVKM. There are 16 residues in the CDR3.

The chain is built from TRBV20-1 and TRBJ1-4; the D call of TRBD1 rests on TCRdb alone, since no DNA is present to check it. Germline V gives CDR1 DFQATT, CDR2 SNEGSKA (reference sequence). This CDR3 spans 14 amino acids. CDR3: CSAVRDRENEKLFF.

The V call is TRBV5-1, the J call TRBJ2-7. The CDR3 extends over 13 amino acids. CDR1 is SGHRS, CDR2 YFSETQ, per germline. CDR3: CASSLGFRYEQYF.

This sequence joins TRBV18 and TRBJ2-1; lacking DNA, the TRBD1 call made by TCRdb goes unchecked. Per germline, CDR1 KGHSH and CDR2 LQKENI. The CDR3 extends over 13 amino acids. The CDR3 loop reads CASSNLRGNEQFF. The full variable domain, completed using reference TRBV18 and TRBJ2-1, is NAGVMQNPRHLVRRRGQEARLRCSPMKGHSHVYWYRQLPEEGLKFMVYLQKENIIDESGMPKERFSAEFPKEGPSILRIQQVVRGDSAAYFCASSNLRGNEQFFGPGTRLTVL.

This chain's CDR3 is CASSPSPGWGTEAFF. The chain has TRBV7-9 and TRBJ1-1; TCRdb gives TRBD1 as the D gene, but with no DNA this cannot be confirmed. In germline, CDR1 is SEHNR, CDR2 FQNEAQ (reference sequence). The CDR3 is made up of 15 amino acids. Full variable domain (rest looked up from reference TRBV7-9 and TRBJ1-1): DTGVSQNPRHKITKRGQNVTFRCDPISEHNRLYWYRQTLGQGPEFLTYFQNEAQLEKSRLLSDRFSAERPKGSFSTLEIQRTEQGDSAMYLCASSPSPGWGTEAFFGQGTRLTVV.

The chain couples TRBV12-3 or TRBV12-4 to TRBJ2-3; TCRdb picks TRBD1, but there is no DNA to check that call. The CDR3 is 14 residues long. CDR3 amino acids: CASRPRQGPDTQYF.

The gene calls are TRBV5-1 and TRBJ2-1; TCRdb proposes TRBD2, but this gene call is untestable without DNA. Germline values: CDR1 SGHRS, CDR2 YFSETQ. This CDR3 is 18 amino acids long. The CDR3 reads CASSPGLAGGRSYNEQFF.

The V call is TRBV27, the J call TRBJ2-7; the D gene TCRdb calls, TRBD2, cannot be checked with no DNA. The V gene's germline CDR1 is MNHEY and CDR2 SMNVEV (reference sequence). The CDR3 runs to 21 residues. The CDR3 sequence: CASTKYSFHPGLAGGKYEQYF.

This chain joins TRBV9 and TRBJ2-5; TCRdb designates TRBD1, a call that cannot be tested without DNA. CDR3 size: 14 residues. Germline V lookup: CDR1 SGDLS, CDR2 YYNGEE. CDR3 protein: CASSVEPGGETQYF.

The chain links TRBV29-1 to TRBJ1-2. The CDR3 extends over 12 amino acids. In germline, CDR1 is SQVTM, CDR2 ANQGSEA. CDR3: CSVYKSNYGYTF.

The gene calls are TRBV20-1 and TRBJ2-2; TCRdb designates TRBD2, a call that cannot be tested without DNA. Germline loops: CDR1 DFQATT, CDR2 SNEGSKA (reference sequence). The CDR3 length is 18 residues. The CDR3 spells CSASRRLAGGPDTGELFF.

The chain employs TRBV3-1 and TRBJ2-1; TCRdb calls TRBD1, which cannot be checked without DNA. CDR3 length: 16 amino acids. Germline values: CDR1 LGHDT, CDR2 YNNKEL (reference sequence). The CDR3 loop is CASSQGQLFLSGEQFF.

The V call is TRBV6-1, the J call TRBJ1-1; TCRdb's assignment of TRBD1 cannot be checked, as there is no DNA. The germline CDR1 and CDR2 sequences are MNHNS and SASEGT. This CDR3 is built from 15 residues. This chain's CDR3 is CASSVLGGKNTEAFF.

V is TRBV7-3 and J is TRBJ1-4. The CDR3 sequence is 13 residues long. Germline CDR1 reads SGHTA; CDR2 reads FQGTGA. CDR3 region: CASSLQFNEKLFF.

The chain recombines TRBV6-1 with TRBJ1-6; TCRdb calls TRBD1, which cannot be checked without DNA. The CDR3 is 15 residues long. Germline CDR1 reads MNHNS; CDR2 reads SASEGT. CDR3 region: CASSALTGENSPLHF.

The chain couples TRBV9 to TRBJ2-1; no DNA is available, so the TRBD1 call from TCRdb remains unchecked. This CDR3 contains 14 residues. Germline V gives CDR1 SGDLS, CDR2 YYNGEE. The CDR3 loop is CASSSNQGFHEQFF.

The chain joins TRBV6-6 to TRBJ1-1; TCRdb gives TRBD1 as the D gene, but with no DNA this cannot be confirmed. The germline V gene encodes CDR1 MNHNY and CDR2 SVGAGI (reference sequence). The CDR3 covers 14 residues. The CDR3 reads CASSYDREGTEAFF.

This rearrangement joins TRBV5-1 to TRBJ1-5; TCRdb's D gene call, TRBD1, goes unchecked for lack of DNA. CDR3 length: 16 residues. Germline V CDR1 and CDR2: SGHRS, YFSETQ. The CDR3 region is CASSSTGQGADQPQHF.

This chain connects TRBV24-1 to TRBJ2-4; TCRdb gives TRBD1 as the D gene, but with no DNA this cannot be confirmed. The CDR3 has 13 amino acids. Per the germline V gene, CDR1 is KGHDR and CDR2 is SFDVKD. CDR3 in amino acids: CATSRDSENIQYF.